This section outlines one T cell receptor beta chain sequence together with its context. The sample is drawn from a study of monozygotic twins with inflammatory bowel disease. TCRdb re-called the 5' RACE reads; every CDR3 protein appears as one record, without DNA. The table counts about 150,000 distinct CDR3 sequences; 1.2% lies in the top ten. Germline CDR1 reads SQVTM; CDR2 reads ANQGSEA. The CDR3 is 12 amino acids. This chain links TRBV29-1 with TRBJ2-7; lacking DNA, the TRBD1 call made by TCRdb goes unchecked. The sequence derives from a human donor with ulcerative colitis or Crohn's disease, or a healthy co-twin of an affected twin (not recorded which). The sequencing sample was made of blood. This chain's CDR3 is CSAVQGSDEQYF.